This T cell receptor beta chain derives from a study of vaccination and CD4 T cells after COVID-19. About the research overall: Convalescent participants consisted of six males and four females, two being Hispanic. Early (day 14) and late (days 161 to 241) post-vaccine samples came from a few convalescent patients.

About this clonotype itself: Antigen unknown.

Documented time point: late sampling 161 to 241 days after vaccination in a few convalescent patients. The treatment: approximately nine-day PBMC culture with coronavirus spike peptide pools or control peptides (ViraFEST assay). Around 2.1 million PBMCs went into each well for culture with 8.5 to 10 IU/ml IL-2 and 7.5 to 10 ug/ml peptide pools. The Oncomine TCR Beta short-read assay was applied to DNA of cultured CD4+ T cells. Using the QIAamp micro DNA kit, genomic DNA was extracted from the CD4+ T cells that had been cultured. MiXCR was run by TCRdb on the PCR reads, yielding one entry per CDR3 protein. Of more than 20,000 distinct CDR3 sequences listed, around 46% are singletons. The sequence was obtained from a human donor who had recovered from COVID-19. The sequencing here drew on CD4+ T cells from blood, cultured in vitro, taken about 7 months after SARS-CoV-2 vaccination.

The CDR3 protein is CASSLQGGLAQYF. The CDR3 DNA follows: TGTGCCAGCAGCCTACAGGGGGGTCTCGCTCAGTACTTC. The chain uses TRBV7-9 and TRBJ2-4, with TRBD1 matching over 8 bases. V lost 5 bases to trimming and J lost 12 bases; unmatched junction nucleotides: 9. This CDR3 spans 13 amino acids. CDR1 SEHNR and CDR2 FQNEAQ come from the germline V gene (reference sequence).